This TCR beta chain was documented in a study of blood T cell repertoires in COVID-19. Study summary: Specimens from acute and convalescent COVID-19 originated in the United States, Italy and Spain. The cDNA or gDNA used as material had been derived from T cells, B-cell-depleted T cells, or PBMCs.

Germline-derived CDR1 and CDR2 are LNHDA and SQIVND (reference sequence). The V end lost 3 bases, the J end lost 1 base, and 10 bases lay between the germline ends. This CDR3 is 15 amino acids long. Donors were grouped by their self-reported clinical history. Using immunoSEQ multiplex PCR, the repertoire was profiled, and TCRdb retains in-frame clones only, with some absent. The data show 150,000 to 250,000 clones, approximately 90% seen once. In its sample, this clone was seen once. The V call is TRBV19, the J call TRBJ1-5, with unresolved D. The sequence was obtained from a woman aged 30 to 39 who had recovered from COVID-19. Sequenced material: PBMCs or T cells enriched from blood (not recorded which). CDR3 sequence: CASSILSGSNQPQHF. The CDR3, as DNA: TGTGCCAGTAGTATCCTTTCGGGGAGCAATCAGCCCCAGCATTTT. Filled out from reference TRBV19 and TRBJ1-5, the complete variable domain reads DGGITQSPKYLFRKEGQNVTLSCEQNLNHDAMYWYRQDPGQGLRLIYYSQIVNDFQKGDIAEGYSVSREKKESFPLTVTSAQKNPTAFYLCASSILSGSNQPQHFGDGTRLSIL.